This TCR beta chain was identified in a study of sequential checkpoint blockade in melanoma. Study-wide context: Twenty-two patients had matched tumor biopsies before treatment and at week 13 after nivolumab or ipilimumab alone. Notes on the study in general: Rising tumor T-cell fraction and clonality meant about 30 times likelier benefit. Mutational load did not correlate with tumor T-cell fraction or clonality.

The CDR3 is 13 amino acids. V was cut by 4 bases and J by 6 bases, with 13 bases left in between. Documented treatment: randomized to nivolumab then ipilimumab (arm A) or the reverse (arm B). This clone was counted ten times or more. What it binds is unknown. Measured with immunoSEQ multiplex PCR; TCRdb has only the in-frame clones, and not every one. The sample has over 2,500 clones, approximately 20% seen once; the top ten hold 9% to 10%. This clonotype was sampled from a human donor with melanoma. The chain is built from TRBV7-1 and TRBJ2-7; D might be TRBD2 (5 bases). TRBV7-1 is an open reading frame, and its role is uncertain. Specimen: tumor tissue (inferred from file names), collected from a patient given nivolumab and ipilimumab in sequence. CDR3 loop: CASSLERGSEQYF. The DNA of the CDR3 is TGTGCCAGCAGCTTAGAAAGAGGGAGCGAGCAGTACTTC.